The 27 T cell receptor beta chains given below trace back to one sample, sequenced in a study of cytomegalovirus exposure and HLA in healthy donors (TCRdb year 2017). The method behind the library was the immunoSEQ multiplex PCR assay. For the multiplex PCR, a mixture combining 60 forward primers for TCR Vbeta segments and 13 reverse primers for TCR Jbeta segments was used. Held by TCRdb, this immuneACCESS table contains in-frame sequences only and omits some clones. Under half of the omission traces to an unresolved V gene where checked; the cause of the rest is unknown. This sample lists 250,000 or so clones; 85% to 90% were detected once. The ten largest clonotypes hold roughly 1.3% of the sample. The sequencing sample was made of PBMCs. These receptors were collected from a human donor in good health.

In DNA form, the CDR3 reads TGTGCCAGCAGGGGGGTACAGGGGAGGAACACCGGGGAGCTGTTTTTT. Amino acid sequence: CASRGVQGRNTGELFF. The gene calls are TRBV7-6 and TRBJ2-2; TRBD1 matches at 7 bases. The V and J ends lost 6 bases and 1 base, in that order; junction bases with no gene match: 8. Germline CDR1 is SGHVS and CDR2 is FNYEAQ. The CDR3 consists of 16 residues.

The CDR3 region is CASSFLGPGLAEITDTQYF. For the CDR3, the DNA is TGTGCCAGCAGTTTTTTAGGCCCGGGACTAGCGGAAATCACAGATACGCAGTATTTT. The genes are TRBV27 and TRBJ2-3, with 11 bases fitting TRBD2. The V and J ends lost 3 bases and 2 bases, in that order; junction bases with no gene match: 13. Germline CDR1 is MNHEY and CDR2 is SMNVEV (reference sequence). The CDR3 runs 19 residues.

This rearrangement joins TRBV6-1 to TRBJ1-1; TRBD1 agrees at 7 bases. V dropped 4 bases and J dropped 2; count of bases not matched to a gene: 7. This CDR3 spans 15 amino acids. The germline CDR1 and CDR2 sequences are MNHNS and SASEGT. CDR3 sequence reads: CASSVQQGPNTEAFF. The CDR3 nucleotides read TGTGCCAGCAGTGTGCAACAGGGGCCTAACACTGAAGCTTTCTTT.

The CDR3 bases are TGTGCCAGCAGCTCCGGGACTGCCCCCCACGAGCAGTACTTC. It translates to CASSSGTAPHEQYF. V is TRBV28 and J is TRBJ2-5; a possible D gene is TRBD2 (6 bases). The DNA matches TRBJ2-7 better at its end, which makes the J call doubtful. The germline CDR1 and CDR2 sequences are MDHEN and SYDVKM. This CDR3 comprises 14 residues.

The V call is TRBV7-2, the J call TRBJ2-2; TRBD1 agrees at 9 bases. The V and J ends lost 5 bases and 6 bases, in that order; junction bases with no gene match: 13. Germline assignment: CDR1 SGHTA and CDR2 FQGNSA. CDR3 size: 17 residues. CDR3 sequence: CASSPIRDRAFPGELFF. Written as DNA, the CDR3 is TGTGCCAGCAGCCCGATCCGGGACAGGGCGTTTCCCGGGGAGCTGTTTTTT.

The count of this clone is one. The chain uses TRBV25-1 and TRBJ2-5; 12 nucleotides align to TRBD1. The J call may not be correct, given that the DNA end is closer to TRBJ2-7. Germline lookup yields CDR1 MGHDK and CDR2 SYGVNS. This CDR3 comprises 15 residues. The CDR3 spells CASSVAGTGGHEQYF. The CDR3, as DNA: TGTGCCAGCAGTGTCGCCGGGACAGGGGGCCACGAGCAGTACTTC.

This rearrangement joins TRBV29-1 to TRBJ2-7; D is undetermined. The length of the CDR3 is 13 residues. CDR1 and CDR2 (germline): SQVTM, ANQGSEA. Trimming took off 7 bases at V and 5 bases at J, with 18 bases between the two ends. In DNA form, the CDR3 reads TGCAGCGCCAGCGCGGCTTGGCTGAACGAGCAGTACTTC. It encodes CSASAAWLNEQYF.

In regard to this clone: Other DNA sequences in the sample encode the same CDR3. The chain couples TRBV7-6 to TRBJ2-1; TRBD1 matches at 10 bases. J gave up 9 bases and V 9 bases, and 17 bases lay outside the gene matches. Germline values: CDR1 SGHVS, CDR2 FNYEAQ. This CDR3 region has 16 residues. In DNA form, the CDR3 reads TGTGCCAGTAGCCAAGGTCTAGTGACAGGGGGCAGTGAGCAGTTCTTC. It codes for CASSQGLVTGGSEQFF.

The chain employs TRBV14 and TRBJ2-5; 13 nucleotides line up with TRBD2. Germline V CDR1 and CDR2: SGHDN, FVKESK. The CDR3 consists of 16 residues. V lost 4 bases, J lost 4 bases, and 6 bases stayed unmatched. The CDR3 reads CASSPRTSGSGETQYF. CDR3 sequence (DNA): TGTGCCAGCAGCCCGAGGACTAGCGGGAGTGGAGAGACCCAGTACTTC.

This clone was observed a few times. The chain carries TRBV4-1 and TRBJ1-5; TRBD1 matches at 7 bases. This CDR3 comprises 19 residues. The V segment lost 1 base and the J segment 0 bases; nucleotides outside the gene matches: 12. Germline lookup yields CDR1 MGHRA and CDR2 YSYEKL. The CDR3, as DNA: TGCGCCAGCAGCCAAGGGCTGAGACAGGGCCCATATAGCAATCAGCCCCAGCATTTT. The encoded protein is CASSQGLRQGPYSNQPQHF.

Turning to this clone: This sample also contains other DNA sequences that code for the same CDR3. The rearrangement joins TRBV14 to TRBJ1-1; 8 bases line up with TRBD1. Losses at the gene ends were 2 bases for V and 3 bases for J; bases not matched to a gene: 2. Germline values: CDR1 SGHDN, CDR2 FVKESK. The CDR3 sequence is 14 residues long. The CDR3 sequence: CASSQTGGYTEAFF. CDR3 bases: TGTGCCAGCAGCCAAACAGGGGGATACACTGAAGCTTTCTTT.

This chain connects TRBV4-1 to TRBJ1-3; TRBD1 agrees at 9 bases. Per the germline V gene, CDR1 is MGHRA and CDR2 is YSYEKL. Trimming cost V 8 bases and J 9 bases; bases outside gene matches: 8. CDR3 length: 13 amino acids. The CDR3 nucleotides read TGCGCCAGCCGTAGGACAGGGGACGGCACCATATATTTT. Translated: CASRRTGDGTIYF.

The chain recombines TRBV7-9 with TRBJ2-5, with 8 positions matching TRBD1. The CDR3 is 16 amino acids. V lost 3 bases to trimming and J lost 4 bases; unmatched junction nucleotides: 10. Germline lookup yields CDR1 SEHNR and CDR2 FQNEAQ (reference sequence). The CDR3 sequence is CASSLVRRGRAETQYF. In DNA, the CDR3 is TGTGCCAGCAGCTTGGTACGCAGGGGGCGCGCAGAGACCCAGTACTTC.

This chain links TRBV6-6 with TRBJ2-7; TRBD1 agrees at 9 bases. V trimming: 0 bases; J trimming: 4 bases; junction bases outside the gene matches: 7. Germline lookup yields CDR1 MNHNY and CDR2 SVGAGI (reference sequence). This CDR3 comprises 16 residues. The CDR3 DNA reads as TGTGCCAGCAGTTACTCGGTAGGGACAGGGAAGTACGAGCAGTACTTC. It codes for CASSYSVGTGKYEQYF.

The CDR3 coding sequence is TGTGCCACCCAATCCCGGGATACGCAGTATTTT. Translation: CATQSRDTQYF. V gene TRBV2 combines with J gene TRBJ2-3; D gene ambiguous. V lost 10 bases and J lost 6, with 11 bases in between. CDR3 length: 11 residues. Germline V lookup: CDR1 SNHLY, CDR2 FYNNEI.

This clone was seen a handful of times. The J gene is TRBJ1-5, the V gene TRBV5-5, with no clear D. Trimming left V 0 bases short and J 8 bases short, with 15 bases between. CDR3 length equals 15 residues. Germline loops: CDR1 SGHKS, CDR2 YYEKEE (reference sequence). This CDR3 reads CASSLGPDYGEPQHF. CDR3 coding DNA: TGTGCCAGCAGCTTGGGCCCTGACTATGGGGAGCCCCAGCATTTT.

The chain combines TRBV18 with TRBJ2-1; 8 bases match TRBD2. The J segment lost 0 bases and the V segment lost 2 bases, leaving 12 bases of the junction unmatched. CDR1 and CDR2 (germline): KGHSH, LQKENI. The CDR3 sequence is 19 residues long. The CDR3 DNA is TGTGCCAGCTCACCAACGATTAGCGGGACTCTGAGCTCCTACAATGAGCAGTTCTTC. Encoded protein: CASSPTISGTLSSYNEQFF.

The chain couples TRBV2 to TRBJ1-5, with D unclear. Germline loops: CDR1 SNHLY, CDR2 FYNNEI. CDR3 length: 13 amino acids. V gave up 6 bases and J gave up 1 base, with 7 bases separating them. The CDR3 DNA sequence: TGTGCCAGCAGCTGGAGGAGCAATCAGCCCCAGCATTTT. It specifies CASSWRSNQPQHF.

In regard to this clone: The junction does not match germline at one end; this may be a read error. The V gene is TRBV7-9, the J gene TRBJ2-6; TRBD2 might be the D (5 bases). This CDR3 has 16 residues. Per germline, CDR1 SEHNR and CDR2 FQNEAQ (reference sequence). The CDR3 spells CSSSLSNGGGANVLTF. In DNA, the CDR3 is TGTTCCAGCAGCTTATCCAACGGAGGTGGGGCCAACGTCCTGACTTTC. The full variable domain, with the rest looked up from reference TRBV7-9 and TRBJ2-6, is DTGVSQNPRHKITKRGQNVTFRCDPISEHNRLYWYRQTLGQGPEFLTYFQNEAQLEKSRLLSDRFSAERPKGSFSTLEIQRTEQGDSAMYLCSSSLSNGGGANVLTFGAGSRLTVL.

The chain employs TRBV14 and TRBJ1-1, with D perhaps TRBD1 (6 bases). The V gene lost 3 bases and the J gene lost 4 bases, with 12 bases spanning the gap. This CDR3 has 14 amino acids. Per germline, CDR1 SGHDN and CDR2 FVKESK. For the CDR3, the DNA is TGTGCCAGCAGCCAGTATAAAGGGGGCACTGAAGCTTTCTTT. Its translation is CASSQYKGGTEAFF.

Note on this clone: Germline and junction disagree at one end, which may indicate a read error. The chain links TRBV7-9 to TRBJ2-7, with TRBD2 matching over 13 bases. Germline V gene sequence: CDR1 SEHNR, CDR2 FQNEAQ (reference sequence). CDR3 size: 14 residues. This CDR3 reads CSSSAGTSGVEQYF. The CDR3 DNA follows: TGTTCCAGCAGCGCCGGGACTAGCGGGGTCGAGCAGTACTTC.

J is TRBJ2-1 and V is TRBV19; 9 bases agree with TRBD1. With 4 bases clipped from V and 9 bases from J, the junction kept 4 bases outside the gene matches. The CDR3 length is 13 residues. The germline gives CDR1 LNHDA, CDR2 SQIVND (reference sequence). This chain's CDR3 is CASSKTGGREQFF. The CDR3 nucleotides read TGTGCCAGTAGTAAGACAGGGGGGCGTGAGCAGTTCTTC.

This clone has a handful of counts. This sequence joins TRBV4-3 and TRBJ1-1; TRBD1 agrees at 8 bases. After removal of 5 bases from V and 3 bases from J, the junction contained 2 bases not matched to a gene. CDR1 LGHNA and CDR2 YSLEER come from the germline V gene. This CDR3 has 13 amino acids. The CDR3 region has the DNA TGCGCCAGCAGCTCGGACAGGGACACTGAAGCTTTCTTT. Translation gives CASSSDRDTEAFF.

The chain employs TRBV2 and TRBJ1-4, with D possibly being TRBD1 (5 bases). Between the trimmed V and J ends, which lost 6 bases and 7 bases, there was a span of 15 bases. CDR3 length equals 14 residues. Per the germline V gene, CDR1 is SNHLY and CDR2 is FYNNEI. CDR3 DNA sequence: TGTGCCAGCAGGGGGCTGGAGCGTGGTGAAAAACTGTTTTTT. This gives the protein CASRGLERGEKLFF. Supplemented by reference TRBV2 and TRBJ1-4, the full variable domain reads EPEVTQTPSHQVTQMGQEVILRCVPISNHLYFYWYRQILGQKVEFLVSFYNNEISEKSEIFDDQFSVERPDGSNFTLKIRSTKLEDSAMYFCASRGLERGEKLFFGSGTQLSVL.

The chain is built from TRBV28 and TRBJ1-1; 10 nucleotides align to TRBD1. V lost 6 bases and J lost 4; bases outside the gene matches: 14. The CDR3 has 17 residues. The germline V gene has CDR1 MDHEN and CDR2 SYDVKM. The CDR3: CASSWGRTGGAGTEAFF. The DNA of the CDR3 is TGTGCCAGCAGCTGGGGTCGGACAGGGGGGGCGGGCACTGAAGCTTTCTTT.

The rearrangement joins TRBV5-4 to TRBJ1-1, with 11 bases fitting TRBD1. In germline, CDR1 is SGHNT, CDR2 YYREEE (reference sequence). The CDR3 runs to 14 residues. V dropped 5 bases and J dropped 2; count of bases not matched to a gene: 2. The DNA of the CDR3 is TGTGCCAGCAGTCGGACAGGGGGCAACACTGAAGCTTTCTTT. This translates into CASSRTGGNTEAFF.

The genes are TRBV5-1 and TRBJ1-1; TRBD1 agrees at 11 bases. The CDR3 totals 14 residues. The germline V gene has CDR1 SGHRS and CDR2 YFSETQ. Losses at the gene ends were 5 bases for V and 5 bases for J; bases not matched to a gene: 5. The CDR3 spells CASRPGQGVTEAFF. CDR3 bases: TGCGCCAGCAGGCCGGGACAGGGGGTAACTGAAGCTTTCTTT.